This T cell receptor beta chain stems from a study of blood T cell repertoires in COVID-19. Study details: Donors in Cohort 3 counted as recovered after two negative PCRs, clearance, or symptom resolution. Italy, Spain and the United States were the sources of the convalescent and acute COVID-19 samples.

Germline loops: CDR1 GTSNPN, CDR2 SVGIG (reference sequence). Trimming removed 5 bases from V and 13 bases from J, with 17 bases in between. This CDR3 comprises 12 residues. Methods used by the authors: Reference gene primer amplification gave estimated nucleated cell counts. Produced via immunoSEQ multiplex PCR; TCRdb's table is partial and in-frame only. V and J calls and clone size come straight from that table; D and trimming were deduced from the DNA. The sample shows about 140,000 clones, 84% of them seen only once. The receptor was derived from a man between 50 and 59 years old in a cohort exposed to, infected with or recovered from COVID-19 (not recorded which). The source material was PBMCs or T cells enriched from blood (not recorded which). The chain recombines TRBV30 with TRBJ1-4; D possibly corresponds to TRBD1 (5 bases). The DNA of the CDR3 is TGTGCCTGGGACCTAGGCAGGGAGGTACTGTTTTTT. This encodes CAWDLGREVLFF. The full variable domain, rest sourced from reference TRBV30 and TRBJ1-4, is SQTIHQWPATLVQPVGSPLSLECTVEGTSNPNLYWYRQAAGRGLQLLFYSVGIGQISSEVPQNLSASRPQDRQFILSSKKLLLSDSGFYLCAWDLGREVLFFGSGTQLSVL.